The 28 T cell receptor beta chains in this list originate from one sample, sequenced in a study of T cell responses to AZD1222 COVID-19 vaccine. TCRdb keeps only in-frame clones here, not all; method: immunoSEQ multiplex PCR. The data show 150,000 to 200,000 clones, 90% seen once. Source: peripheral blood, taken 28 days after the second AZD1222 dose. Source of these receptors: an adult who received the AZD1222 COVID-19 vaccine.

This clone was seen once. The chain links TRBV6-5 to TRBJ1-4; 7 nucleotides line up with TRBD1. Per germline, CDR1 MNHEY and CDR2 SVGAGI. There are 15 residues in the CDR3. Losses at the gene ends were 6 bases for V and 5 bases for J; bases not matched to a gene: 9. Written as DNA, the CDR3 is TGTGCCAGCAGCTCTAGGGGACAGAGCAATGAAAAACTGTTTTTT. It translates to CASSSRGQSNEKLFF.

The gene calls are TRBV3-1 (or the pseudogene TRBV3-2) and TRBJ1-4; 7 bases agree with TRBD1. Per the germline V gene, CDR1 is LGHDT and CDR2 is YNNKEL (reference sequence). The V gene end was trimmed by 4 bases and the J gene end by 7 bases; junction bases not matched to a gene: 9. The CDR3 runs 15 residues. CDR3 protein: CASSLWTGDVEKLFF. CDR3 sequence (DNA): TGTGCCAGCAGCCTATGGACAGGAGACGTTGAAAAACTGTTTTTT.

This sequence joins TRBV4-2 and TRBJ1-1, with a tentative D call TRBD1 (5 bases). The CDR3 has 14 residues. V lost 4 bases to trimming and J lost 3 bases, with 12 bases between them. CDR1 and CDR2 from the germline V gene are LGHNA and YNFKEQ. CDR3 sequence reads: CASSREGFYTEAFF. The CDR3 coding sequence is TGTGCCAGCAGCCGTGAGGGGTTTTACACTGAAGCTTTCTTT.

The rearrangement links TRBV7-2 to TRBJ2-7; 8 bases fit TRBD1. J gave up 7 bases and V 5 bases, and 10 bases lay outside the gene matches. The CDR3 runs to 14 residues. CDR1 and CDR2 from the germline V gene are SGHTA and FQGNSA. The CDR3 bases are TGTGCCAGCAGCACAGGACAGGGAACGTGGGAGCAGTACTTC. Translated, it gives CASSTGQGTWEQYF.

The chain uses TRBV18 and TRBJ1-3; no definite D call. This CDR3 has 13 residues. Trimming removed 6 bases at V and 3 bases at J, with 9 bases between. CDR1 is KGHSH, CDR2 LQKENI, per germline. The CDR3 nucleotides read TGTGCCAGCTCGCGGACTGATGGAAACACCATATATTTT. Protein product: CASSRTDGNTIYF.

As DNA, the CDR3 is TGCGCCAGCAGCTTTGGAGATAGCAATCAGCCCCAGCATTTT. Translated, it gives CASSFGDSNQPQHF. This chain links TRBV5-1 with TRBJ1-5; D remains ambiguous. Germline loops: CDR1 SGHRS, CDR2 YFSETQ. Trimming removed 2 bases from V and 0 bases from J, with 6 bases in between. CDR3 length equals 14 residues.

V usage is TRBV5-1 and J usage is TRBJ2-7; maybe TRBD1 (6 bases). CDR1 and CDR2 from the germline V gene are SGHRS and YFSETQ. V lost 4 bases, J lost 0 bases, and 8 bases lay in between. The CDR3 runs 13 residues. The CDR3 coding sequence is TGCGCCAGCAGCACAGGGAGCTCCTACGAGCAGTACTTC. It specifies CASSTGSSYEQYF. Based on the CDR3 plus reference TRBV5-1 and TRBJ2-7, the full variable domain is KAGVTQTPRYLIKTRGQQVTLSCSPISGHRSVSWYQQTPGQGLQFLFEYFSETQRNKGNFPGRFSGRQFSNSRSEMNVSTLELGDSALYLCASSTGSSYEQYFGPGTRLTVT.

The chain recombines TRBV27 with TRBJ2-3; 13 bases agree with TRBD2. CDR3 length equals 15 residues. CDR1 and CDR2 (germline): MNHEY, SMNVEV (reference sequence). V lost 2 bases, J lost 10 bases, and 6 bases stayed unmatched. The DNA of the CDR3 is TGTGCCAGCAGTTTAGCACTAGCGGGGGGGGAAGCGCAGTATTTT. This gives the protein CASSLALAGGEAQYF.

V gene TRBV6-2 or TRBV6-3 combines with J gene TRBJ2-7; D not certain. The CDR3 contains 19 residues. V gave up 1 base and J gave up 5 bases, with 27 bases separating them. Germline V lookup: CDR1 MNHEY, CDR2 SVGEGT. The CDR3 protein is CASSYFRSGVYRTIHEQYF. Written as DNA, the CDR3 is TGTGCCAGCAGTTACTTTCGTAGTGGGGTCTACCGAACGATCCACGAGCAGTACTTC.

The CDR3 reads CASSLSLGQGAVNEQYF. The CDR3 region has the DNA TGTGCCAGCAGCTTAAGTCTCGGACAGGGGGCAGTCAACGAGCAGTACTTC. The V gene is TRBV5-5, the J gene TRBJ2-7, with 11 bases lining up with TRBD1. Trimming took 2 bases from V and 5 from J; bases not matched to a gene: 12. The CDR3 consists of 17 residues. Germline assignment: CDR1 SGHKS and CDR2 YYEKEE (reference sequence).

The chain recombines TRBV6-1 with TRBJ1-2; no clear D gene. Germline CDR1 MNHNS, CDR2 SASEGT. V dropped 2 bases and J dropped 4 bases, with 11 bases sitting between them. The CDR3 consists of 14 residues. CDR3 sequence reads: CASSESPDGYGYTF. The CDR3 DNA reads as TGTGCCAGCAGTGAATCCCCGGACGGCTATGGCTACACCTTC.

This sequence joins TRBV28 and TRBJ1-2, with unresolved D. The V and J ends lost 4 bases and 2 bases respectively, with 5 bases between them. The CDR3 is made up of 12 amino acids. Germline assignment: CDR1 MDHEN and CDR2 SYDVKM. The chain's CDR3 is CASSSRNYGYTF. CDR3 bases: TGTGCCAGCAGTTCCCGGAACTATGGCTACACCTTC.

The V gene is TRBV5-1, the J gene TRBJ2-3; TRBD1 agrees at 7 bases. V was pared by 1 base and J by 3 bases, with 2 bases of the junction left unmatched. CDR3 length equals 14 residues. Germline V gene sequence: CDR1 SGHRS, CDR2 YFSETQ. The CDR3 is CASSLMDRTDTQYF. The CDR3 DNA follows: TGCGCCAGCAGCTTGATGGACAGGACAGATACGCAGTATTTT.

The V gene is TRBV18, the J gene TRBJ2-7; D gene uncertain. This CDR3 is built from 14 residues. V was pared by 0 bases and J by 3 bases, with 9 bases between. From germline, CDR1 is KGHSH and CDR2 LQKENI. In DNA form, the CDR3 reads TGTGCCAGCTCACCACCGGTCCTAAACTACGAGCAGTACTTC. Translation gives CASSPPVLNYEQYF.

The genes are TRBV18 and TRBJ2-5; D is undetermined. Trimming shortened V by 2 bases and J by 5 bases, and 9 bases separated the two germline ends. The CDR3 has 13 residues. Per germline, CDR1 KGHSH and CDR2 LQKENI. The CDR3 reads CASSPSRTETQYF. The CDR3 nucleotides are TGTGCCAGCTCACCAAGTCGAACTGAGACCCAGTACTTC.

The gene calls are TRBV2 and TRBJ1-5; possibly TRBD1 for D (5 bases). The V gene lost 3 bases and the J gene lost 1 base, with 10 bases spanning the gap. Germline CDR1 reads SNHLY; CDR2 reads FYNNEI. The CDR3 totals 15 residues. This CDR3 is CASSDSRVSNQPQHF. The CDR3 DNA reads TGTGCCAGCAGTGATAGCAGGGTCAGCAATCAGCCCCAGCATTTT.

The chain employs TRBV6-5 and TRBJ2-1; weak D call: TRBD2 (6 bases). Trimming stripped 6 bases from V and 8 bases from J, with 17 bases between. Germline values: CDR1 MNHEY, CDR2 SVGAGI. This CDR3 has 14 amino acids. CDR3 in DNA: TGTGCCAGCAGCGACCGATGGGGGGTGGATGAGCAGTTCTTC. Translated, it gives CASSDRWGVDEQFF.

The chain has TRBV5-1 and TRBJ1-4; 8 bases align to TRBD1. The CDR3 sequence is 17 residues long. The J segment lost 8 bases and the V segment lost 4 bases, leaving 16 bases of the junction unmatched. Germline V lookup: CDR1 SGHRS, CDR2 YFSETQ. The CDR3 DNA sequence: TGCGCCAGCAGCCCGTTGTACTTACAGGGGGGTAGAGAAAAACTGTTTTTT. It specifies CASSPLYLQGGREKLFF.

This clone showed up just once. Written as DNA, the CDR3 is TGTGCCAGCAGCGACCGGGCTCCATACTCTGGAAACACCATATATTTT. It is translated as CASSDRAPYSGNTIYF. V usage is TRBV7-9 and J usage is TRBJ1-3, with D uncertain. The V and J ends lost 5 bases and 0 bases respectively, with 14 bases between them. Germline lookup yields CDR1 SEHNR and CDR2 FQNEAQ (reference sequence). This CDR3 has 16 residues.

The V and J genes are TRBV7-6 and TRBJ2-3; possibly TRBD1 for D (6 bases). V was trimmed by 5 bases and J by 0 bases, leaving 24 bases between them. The CDR3 has 19 residues. Germline CDR1 SGHVS, CDR2 FNYEAQ. The CDR3 protein is CASSLLQGDRRSSTDTQYF. CDR3 DNA sequence: TGTGCCAGCAGCCTCCTACAGGGTGATCGTCGATCTAGCACAGATACGCAGTATTTT.

The chain uses TRBV28 and TRBJ2-7; TRBD2 might be the D (5 bases). Between the trimmed V and J ends, which lost 8 bases and 6 bases, there was a span of 20 bases. The CDR3 sequence is 14 residues long. Per the germline V gene, CDR1 is MDHEN and CDR2 is SYDVKM. The CDR3 protein is CASAIGSGYGEQYF. Written as DNA, the CDR3 is TGTGCCAGCGCTATAGGGAGTGGGTATGGCGAGCAGTACTTC. Combining the CDR3 with reference TRBV28 and TRBJ2-7 gives the whole variable domain DVKVTQSSRYLVKRTGEKVFLECVQDMDHENMFWYRQDPGLGLRLIYFSYDVKMKEKGDIPEGYSVSREKKERFSLILESASTNQTSMYLCASAIGSGYGEQYFGPGTRLTVT.

V usage is TRBV9 and J usage is TRBJ1-3; possibly TRBD1 for D (5 bases). The CDR3 covers 15 residues. The V gene lost 2 bases and the J gene lost 5 bases, with 14 bases spanning the gap. CDR1 SGDLS and CDR2 YYNGEE come from the germline V gene. In DNA, the CDR3 is TGTGCCAGCAGCGTCGCGGGTGGGGGTAGAAACACCATATATTTT. This encodes CASSVAGGGRNTIYF.

The V call is TRBV3-1 (or the pseudogene TRBV3-2), the J call TRBJ1-2; perhaps TRBD1 as D (5 bases). The V gene lost 9 bases and the J gene lost 1 base, with 12 bases spanning the gap. There are 13 residues in the CDR3. The germline gives CDR1 LGHDT, CDR2 YNNKEL (reference sequence). CDR3 loop: CASFGTDNYGYTF. CDR3 in DNA: TGTGCCAGTTTCGGGACGGATAACTATGGCTACACCTTC.

Regarding this clone: The junction and the germline gene differ at one end; a read error may be behind it. The chain links TRBV27 to TRBJ2-1, with 8 nucleotides matching TRBD2. Germline CDR1 MNHEY, CDR2 SMNVEV (reference sequence). The CDR3 length is 16 residues. The CDR3 reads CASRLSSGSSYNEQFF. The DNA for the CDR3 is TGTGCCAGCAGATTATCGAGCGGGAGCTCCTACAATGAGCAGTTCTTC.

CDR3 DNA: TGTGCCACCAAGGACAGGGACACCGGGGAGCTGTTTTTT. Translated, it gives CATKDRDTGELFF. The V and J genes are TRBV24-1 and TRBJ2-2; 8 bases match TRBD1. CDR1 and CDR2 from the germline V gene are KGHDR and SFDVKD. The CDR3 contains 13 residues. Losses at the gene ends were 8 bases for V and 3 bases for J; bases not matched to a gene: 1.

The CDR3: CASSPDFGSSYNSPLHF. The CDR3, as DNA: TGTGCCAGCTCACCAGATTTCGGGAGCTCCTATAATTCACCCCTCCACTTT. V usage is TRBV18 and J usage is TRBJ1-6; no definite D call. The germline V and J ends were trimmed by 2 bases and 0 bases, with 11 bases remaining between them. This CDR3 has 17 amino acids. Germline loops: CDR1 KGHSH, CDR2 LQKENI. Variable domain in full (rest from reference TRBV18 and TRBJ1-6): NAGVMQNPRHLVRRRGQEARLRCSPMKGHSHVYWYRQLPEEGLKFMVYLQKENIIDESGMPKERFSAEFPKEGPSILRIQQVVRGDSAAYFCASSPDFGSSYNSPLHFGNGTRLTVT.

The chain employs TRBV28 and TRBJ2-6; TRBD1 matches at 7 bases. CDR1 is MDHEN, CDR2 SYDVKM, per germline. V was pared by 6 bases and J by 1 base, with 6 bases of the junction left unmatched. This CDR3 region has 16 residues. The CDR3 here is CASRRDSPSGANVLTF. The DNA of the CDR3 is TGTGCCAGCAGGAGGGACAGCCCTTCTGGGGCCAACGTCCTGACTTTC.

The gene calls are TRBV3-1 (or the pseudogene TRBV3-2) and TRBJ1-2, with D maybe TRBD1 (6 bases). V gave up 3 bases and J gave up 8 bases, with 13 bases separating them. The CDR3 contains 13 residues. CDR1 is LGHDT and CDR2 is YNNKEL in the germline V gene (reference sequence). The CDR3 here is CASSHLGTPGYTF. The CDR3 DNA reads TGTGCCAGCAGCCACCTTGGGACACCCGGCTACACCTTC.